These 7 T cell receptor beta chains came from one sample sequenced in a study of blood T cell repertoires in COVID-19. TCRdb keeps only in-frame clones here, not all; method: immunoSEQ multiplex PCR. The table includes around 94,000 clones, 75% to 95% detected once. Material for sequencing was peripheral blood. All receptors come from a man aged 18 to 30 with acute or convalescent COVID-19.

This rearrangement joins TRBV6-5 to TRBJ2-3; 8 bases are shared with TRBD1. Germline CDR1 is MNHEY and CDR2 is SVGAGI. This CDR3 spans 15 amino acids. Trimming cost V 6 bases and J 2 bases; bases outside gene matches: 7. CDR3 sequence: CASRKQGASTDTQYF. CDR3 DNA: TGTGCCAGCAGAAAGCAGGGGGCGTCCACAGATACGCAGTATTTT.

The chain carries TRBV27 and TRBJ1-2, with TRBD1 as a possible D gene (6 bases). The CDR3 length is 15 residues. Germline V lookup: CDR1 MNHEY, CDR2 SMNVEV (reference sequence). V was cut by 0 bases and J by 4 bases, with 12 bases left in between. The CDR3 loop reads CASSLSQAGAYGYTF. CDR3 in DNA: TGTGCCAGCAGTTTATCGCAGGCAGGGGCCTATGGCTACACCTTC.

As for this clone: This CDR3 is also generated by other DNA sequences in the sample. V and J are TRBV4-2 and TRBJ1-1; 10 positions agree with TRBD1. V lost 1 base and J lost 3; bases outside the gene matches: 2. This CDR3 contains 15 residues. Germline V gives CDR1 LGHNA, CDR2 YNFKEQ. The CDR3 nucleotides read TGTGCCAGCAGCCAAGTGACAGGGGGCGACACTGAAGCTTTCTTT. Translated, it gives CASSQVTGGDTEAFF.

The rearrangement links TRBV9 to TRBJ1-1, with D perhaps TRBD1 (6 bases). This CDR3 region has 13 residues. Germline V lookup: CDR1 SGDLS, CDR2 YYNGEE. V lost 5 bases, J lost 0 bases, and 8 bases lay in between. DNA for the CDR3: TGTGCCAGCAGAAGGGGGTTGAACACTGAAGCTTTCTTT. Translated, it gives CASRRGLNTEAFF.

A remark on this clone: The identical CDR3 is also encoded by other nucleotide sequences in the sample. The rearrangement joins TRBV7-9 to TRBJ1-1, with D unclear. Germline V gene data show CDR1 as SEHNR and CDR2 as FQNEAQ (reference sequence). This CDR3 contains 15 residues. Trimming cost V 0 bases and J 4 bases, with 12 bases left between them. The CDR3 region has the DNA TGTGCCAGCAGCTTAGCTCTGTCCGAGGGCACTGAAGCTTTCTTT. It codes for CASSLALSEGTEAFF.

This chain joins TRBV13 and TRBJ2-2, with TRBD2 identical over 9 bases. CDR3 length equals 17 residues. Trimming cost V 5 bases and J 7 bases; bases outside gene matches: 14. Germline V gene data show CDR1 as PRHDT and CDR2 as FYEKMQ (reference sequence). The CDR3 loop is CASSDRTLAGTGGELFF. CDR3 DNA: TGTGCCAGCAGCGACAGGACCCTAGCGGGGACGGGCGGGGAGCTGTTTTTT.

CDR3 in amino acids: CASEWDRRRYEKLFF. In nucleotides, the CDR3 is TGTGCCAGTGAGTGGGACAGGCGACGGTATGAAAAACTGTTTTTT. The chain links TRBV5-8 to TRBJ1-4, with TRBD1 identical over 8 bases. The CDR3 loop spans 15 amino acids. CDR1 SGHTS and CDR2 YDEGEE come from the germline V gene. Trimming at V came to 8 bases and at J to 6 bases, leaving 12 bases not matched to a gene.